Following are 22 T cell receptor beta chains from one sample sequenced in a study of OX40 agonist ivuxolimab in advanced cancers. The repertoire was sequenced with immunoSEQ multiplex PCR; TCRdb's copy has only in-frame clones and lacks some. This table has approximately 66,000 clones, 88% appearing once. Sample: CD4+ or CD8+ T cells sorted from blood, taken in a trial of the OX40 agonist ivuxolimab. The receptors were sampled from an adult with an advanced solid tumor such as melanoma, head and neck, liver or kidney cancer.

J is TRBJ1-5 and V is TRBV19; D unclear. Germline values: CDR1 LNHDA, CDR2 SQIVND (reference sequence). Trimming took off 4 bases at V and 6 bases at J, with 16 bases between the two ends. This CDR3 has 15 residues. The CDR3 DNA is TGTGCCAGTAGTAACCTCCGGGGTTCAGGTCAGCCCCAGCATTTT. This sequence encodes CASSNLRGSGQPQHF.

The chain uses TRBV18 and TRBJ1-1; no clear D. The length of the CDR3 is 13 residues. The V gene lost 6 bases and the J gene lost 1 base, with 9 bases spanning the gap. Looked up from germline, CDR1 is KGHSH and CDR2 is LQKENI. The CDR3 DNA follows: TGTGCCAGCTCGTCATCACAGAACACTGAAGCTTTCTTT. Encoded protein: CASSSSQNTEAFF.

The CDR3 nucleotides read TGTGCCAGCAGCCCGAGCGGGGGGGCCGGGAATACGCAGTATTTT. Amino acids: CASSPSGGAGNTQYF. This chain links TRBV5-4 with TRBJ2-3; 10 bases match TRBD2. Germline V gene data show CDR1 as SGHNT and CDR2 as YYREEE (reference sequence). CDR3 length: 15 amino acids. V trimming: 4 bases; J trimming: 7 bases; junction bases outside the gene matches: 9.

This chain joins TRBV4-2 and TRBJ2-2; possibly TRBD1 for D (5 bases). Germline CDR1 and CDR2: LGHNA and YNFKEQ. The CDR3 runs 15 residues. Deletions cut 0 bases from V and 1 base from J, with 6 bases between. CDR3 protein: CASSQDQGNTGELFF. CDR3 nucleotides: TGTGCCAGCAGCCAAGATCAGGGGAACACCGGGGAGCTGTTTTTT.

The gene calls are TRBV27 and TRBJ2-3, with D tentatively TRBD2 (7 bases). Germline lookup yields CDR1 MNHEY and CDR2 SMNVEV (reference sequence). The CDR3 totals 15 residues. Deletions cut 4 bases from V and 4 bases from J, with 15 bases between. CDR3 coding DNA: TGTGCCAGCAGTTCATTAGGGGGGGTATCAGATACGCAGTATTTT. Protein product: CASSSLGGVSDTQYF.

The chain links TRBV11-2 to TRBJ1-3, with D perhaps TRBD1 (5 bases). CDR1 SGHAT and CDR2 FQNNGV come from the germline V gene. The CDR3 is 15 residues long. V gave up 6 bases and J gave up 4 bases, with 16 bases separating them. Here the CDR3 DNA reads TGTGCCAGCAGGACAACCGGGACGTCAGGAAACACCATATATTTT. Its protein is CASRTTGTSGNTIYF.

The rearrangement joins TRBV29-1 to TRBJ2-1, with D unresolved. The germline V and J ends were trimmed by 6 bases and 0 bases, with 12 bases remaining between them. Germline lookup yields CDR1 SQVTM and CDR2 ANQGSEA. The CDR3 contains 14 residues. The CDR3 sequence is CSVSDAASYNEQFF. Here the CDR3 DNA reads TGCAGCGTCTCAGATGCCGCCTCCTACAATGAGCAGTTCTTC.

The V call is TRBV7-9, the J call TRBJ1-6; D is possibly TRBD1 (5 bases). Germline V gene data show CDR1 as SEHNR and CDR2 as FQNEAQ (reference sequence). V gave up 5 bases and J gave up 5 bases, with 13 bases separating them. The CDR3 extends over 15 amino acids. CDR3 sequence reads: CASSPGGRDNSPLHF. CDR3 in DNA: TGTGCCAGCAGCCCCGGGGGGAGGGATAATTCACCCCTCCACTTT.

The CDR3 loop reads CASSQERMVAGAAGELFF. The CDR3 nucleotides are TGTGCCAGCAGCCAAGAAAGGATGGTGGCAGGGGCAGCCGGGGAGCTGTTTTTT. This chain joins TRBV14 and TRBJ2-2; tentative D call: TRBD1 (6 bases). Trimming shortened V by 0 bases and J by 6 bases, and 20 bases separated the two germline ends. Per germline, CDR1 SGHDN and CDR2 FVKESK. The CDR3 has 18 residues.

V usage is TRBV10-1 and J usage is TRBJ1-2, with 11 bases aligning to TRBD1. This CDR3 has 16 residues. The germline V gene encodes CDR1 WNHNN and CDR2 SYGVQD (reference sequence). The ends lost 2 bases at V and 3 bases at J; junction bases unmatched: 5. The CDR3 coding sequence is TGCGCCAGCAGTGAGGGGGACAGGGGGGAGGACTATGGCTACACCTTC. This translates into CASSEGDRGEDYGYTF.

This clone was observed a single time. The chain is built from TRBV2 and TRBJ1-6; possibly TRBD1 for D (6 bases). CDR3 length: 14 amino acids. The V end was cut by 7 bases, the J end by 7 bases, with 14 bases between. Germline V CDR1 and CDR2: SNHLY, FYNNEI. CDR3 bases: TGTGCCAGCACAACCGGGACAACCAATTCACCCCTCCACTTT. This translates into CASTTGTTNSPLHF.

The CDR3 sequence: CASTSPGSGQFF. The CDR3 DNA is TGTGCCAGCACCTCCCCGGGCAGTGGGCAGTTCTTC. The chain joins TRBV7-8 to TRBJ2-1; D gene unclear. Germline CDR1 is SGHVS and CDR2 is FQNEAQ. V lost 7 bases to trimming and J lost 12 bases, with 16 bases between them. The CDR3 is 12 residues long.

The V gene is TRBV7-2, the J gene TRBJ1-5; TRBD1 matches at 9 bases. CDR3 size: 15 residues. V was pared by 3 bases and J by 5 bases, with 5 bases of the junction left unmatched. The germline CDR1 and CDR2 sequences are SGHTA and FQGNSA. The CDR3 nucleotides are TGTGCCAGCAGCTTTACAGGGGGCGCAGATCAGCCCCAGCATTTT. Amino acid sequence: CASSFTGGADQPQHF.

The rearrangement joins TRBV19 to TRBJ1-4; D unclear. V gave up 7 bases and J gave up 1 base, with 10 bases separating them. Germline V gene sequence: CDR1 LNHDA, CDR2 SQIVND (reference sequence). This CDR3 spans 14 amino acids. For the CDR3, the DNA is TGTGCCAGTAATCCCCGGAAAACTAATGAAAAACTGTTTTTT. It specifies CASNPRKTNEKLFF.

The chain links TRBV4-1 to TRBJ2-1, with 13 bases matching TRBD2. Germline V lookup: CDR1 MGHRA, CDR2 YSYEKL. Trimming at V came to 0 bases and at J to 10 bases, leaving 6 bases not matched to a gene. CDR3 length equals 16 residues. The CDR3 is CASSQDTSGGAREQFF. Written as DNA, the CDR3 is TGCGCCAGCAGCCAAGATACTAGCGGGGGGGCCAGGGAGCAGTTCTTC.

CDR3 DNA: TGCAGCGTACCTAAGGGGGGAGAGACCCAGTACTTC. Its translation is CSVPKGGETQYF. This rearrangement joins TRBV29-1 to TRBJ2-5, with D perhaps TRBD1 or TRBD2 (6 bases each). The V gene lost 6 bases and the J gene lost 4 bases, with 12 bases spanning the gap. Germline V gene data show CDR1 as SQVTM and CDR2 as ANQGSEA. This CDR3 spans 12 amino acids.

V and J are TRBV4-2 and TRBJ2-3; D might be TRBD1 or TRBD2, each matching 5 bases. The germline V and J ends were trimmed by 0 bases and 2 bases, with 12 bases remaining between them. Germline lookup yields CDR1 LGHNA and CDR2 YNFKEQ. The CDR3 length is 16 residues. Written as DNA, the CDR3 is TGTGCCAGCAGCCAAGAATACGGGGCTAACACAGATACGCAGTATTTT. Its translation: CASSQEYGANTDTQYF.

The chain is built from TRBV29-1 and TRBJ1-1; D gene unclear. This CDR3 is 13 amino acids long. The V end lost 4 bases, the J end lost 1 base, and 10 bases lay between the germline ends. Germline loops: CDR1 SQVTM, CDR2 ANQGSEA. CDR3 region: CSVVMSKNTEAFF. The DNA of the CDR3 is TGCAGCGTTGTAATGTCAAAGAACACTGAAGCTTTCTTT.

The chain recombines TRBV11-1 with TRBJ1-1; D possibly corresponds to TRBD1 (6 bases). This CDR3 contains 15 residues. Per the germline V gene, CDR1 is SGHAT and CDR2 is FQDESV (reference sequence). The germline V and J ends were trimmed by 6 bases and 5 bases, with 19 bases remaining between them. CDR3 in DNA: TGTGCCAGCAGTGCCCCGTCGGGGGGGCTGACTGAAGCTTTCTTT. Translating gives CASSAPSGGLTEAFF.

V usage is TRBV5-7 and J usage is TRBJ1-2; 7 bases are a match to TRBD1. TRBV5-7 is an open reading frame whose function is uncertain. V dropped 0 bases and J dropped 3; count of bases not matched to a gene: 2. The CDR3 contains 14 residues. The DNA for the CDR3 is TGTGCCAGCAGCTTGGACAGGGGAGACTATGGCTACACCTTC. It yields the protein CASSLDRGDYGYTF.

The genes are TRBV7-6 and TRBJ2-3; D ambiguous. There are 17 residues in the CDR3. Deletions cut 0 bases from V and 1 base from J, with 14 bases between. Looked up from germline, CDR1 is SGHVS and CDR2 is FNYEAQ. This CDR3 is CASSLALQSLGTDTQYF. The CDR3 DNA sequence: TGTGCCAGCAGCTTAGCGCTCCAGTCCCTGGGCACAGATACGCAGTATTTT.

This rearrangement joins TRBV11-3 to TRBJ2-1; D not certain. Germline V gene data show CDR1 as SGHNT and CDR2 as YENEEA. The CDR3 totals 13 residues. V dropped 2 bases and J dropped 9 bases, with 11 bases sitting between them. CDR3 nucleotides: TGTGCCAGCAGCTTAATTGGGGAAGGTGAGCAGTTCTTC. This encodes CASSLIGEGEQFF. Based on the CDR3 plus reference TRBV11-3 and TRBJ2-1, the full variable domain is EAGVVQSPRYKIIEKKQPVAFWCNPISGHNTLYWYLQNLGQGPELLIRYENEEAVDDSQLPKDRFSAERLKGVDSTLKIQPAELGDSAVYLCASSLIGEGEQFFGPGTRLTVL.